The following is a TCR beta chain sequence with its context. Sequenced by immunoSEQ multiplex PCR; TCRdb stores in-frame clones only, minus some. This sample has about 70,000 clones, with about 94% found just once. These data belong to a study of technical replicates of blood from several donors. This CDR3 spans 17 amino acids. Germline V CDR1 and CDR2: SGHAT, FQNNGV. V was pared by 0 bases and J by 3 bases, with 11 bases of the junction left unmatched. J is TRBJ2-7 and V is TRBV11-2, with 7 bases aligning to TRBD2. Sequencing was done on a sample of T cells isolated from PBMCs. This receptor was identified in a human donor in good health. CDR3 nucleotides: TGTGCCAGCAGCTTAGATTACTTTCGCCGGGACTACTACGAGCAGTACTTC. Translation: CASSLDYFRRDYYEQYF.